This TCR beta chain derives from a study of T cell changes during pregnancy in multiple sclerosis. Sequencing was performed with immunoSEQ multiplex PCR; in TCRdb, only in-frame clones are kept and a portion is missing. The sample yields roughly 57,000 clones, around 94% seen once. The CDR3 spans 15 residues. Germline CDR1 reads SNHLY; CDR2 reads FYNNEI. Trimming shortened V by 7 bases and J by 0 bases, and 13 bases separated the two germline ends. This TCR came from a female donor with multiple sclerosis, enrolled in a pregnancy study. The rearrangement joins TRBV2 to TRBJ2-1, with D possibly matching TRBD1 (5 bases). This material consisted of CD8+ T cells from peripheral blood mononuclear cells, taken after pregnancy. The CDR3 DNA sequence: TGTGCCAGCACCCAGGGTACGGCCTCCTACAATGAGCAGTTCTTC. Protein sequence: CASTQGTASYNEQFF.